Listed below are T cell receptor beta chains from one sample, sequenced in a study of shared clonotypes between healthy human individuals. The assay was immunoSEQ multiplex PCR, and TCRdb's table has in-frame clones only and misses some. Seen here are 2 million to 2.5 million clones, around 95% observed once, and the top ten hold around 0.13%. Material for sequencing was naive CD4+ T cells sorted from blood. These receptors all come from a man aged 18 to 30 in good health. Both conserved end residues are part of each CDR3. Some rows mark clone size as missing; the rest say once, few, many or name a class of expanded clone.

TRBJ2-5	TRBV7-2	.	CASSLTGSPETQYF
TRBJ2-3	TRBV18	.	CASSPPAEITDTQYF
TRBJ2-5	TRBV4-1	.	CASSQEFEGQETQYF
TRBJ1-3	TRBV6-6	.	CASSYGQSSGNTIYF
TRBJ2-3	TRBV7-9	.	CASSLAPPSGRTDTQYF
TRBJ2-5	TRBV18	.	CASSPPAFSGRQETQYF
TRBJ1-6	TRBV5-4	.	CASSLLTGGYNSPLHF
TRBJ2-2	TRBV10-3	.	CAITQGAGTGELFF
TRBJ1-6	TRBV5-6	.	CASSLVSARANSPLHF
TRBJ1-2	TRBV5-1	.	CASSLDVSYGYTF
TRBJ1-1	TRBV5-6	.	CASINQGARGTEAFF
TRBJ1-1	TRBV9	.	CASSAPGRTEAFF
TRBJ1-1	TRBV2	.	CASNGDTEAFF
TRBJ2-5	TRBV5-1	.	CASKATGTSQETQYF
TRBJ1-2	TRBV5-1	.	CASSLAVDGRSHGYTF
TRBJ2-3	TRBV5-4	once	CASSLLQNTDTQYF
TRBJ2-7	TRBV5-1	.	CASSLAVTDEQYF
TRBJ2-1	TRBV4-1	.	CASSQDLGSYSYNEQFF
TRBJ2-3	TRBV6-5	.	CASSSRGVTDTQYF
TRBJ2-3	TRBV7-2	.	CASSHMVVLGGRGDTQYF
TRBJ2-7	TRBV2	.	CASSDLDRESHEQYF
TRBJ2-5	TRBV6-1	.	CASSLQYQETQYF
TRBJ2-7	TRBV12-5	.	CASGTPYGDEQYF
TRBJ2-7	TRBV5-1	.	CASSPADSNKRYEQYF
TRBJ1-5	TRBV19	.	CASSAGQPQHF
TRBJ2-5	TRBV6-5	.	CASSYLAGAGWGTQYF
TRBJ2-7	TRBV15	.	CATSSDRYGEQYF
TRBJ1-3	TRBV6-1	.	CASSDTPWGSGNTIYF
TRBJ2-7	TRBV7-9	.	CASSFGGTYEQYF
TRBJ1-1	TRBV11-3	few	CASSFGGNTEAFF
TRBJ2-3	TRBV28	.	CASRVDRSTDTQYF
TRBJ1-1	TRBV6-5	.	CASSSGLVGRKAFF
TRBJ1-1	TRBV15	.	CATSRDLNTEAFF
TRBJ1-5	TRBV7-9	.	CASDGGLRNQPQHF
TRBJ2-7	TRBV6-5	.	CASSSVQGAQQYF
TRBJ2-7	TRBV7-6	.	CASSQGGSYEQYF